The 17 T cell receptor beta chains below come from one sample, sequenced in a study of T cell responses to AZD1222 COVID-19 vaccine. The assay was immunoSEQ multiplex PCR, and TCRdb's table has in-frame clones only and misses some. This sample has 250,000 to 300,000 clones; 94% occur once, and the top ten carry less than 0.6%. The sequencing used peripheral blood, collected 28 days after the second AZD1222 dose. These receptors were taken from an adult who received the AZD1222 COVID-19 vaccine.

V usage is TRBV2 and J usage is TRBJ2-1; D remains ambiguous. V lost 7 bases, J lost 9 bases, and 16 bases lay in between. The CDR3 contains 13 residues. CDR1 is SNHLY, CDR2 FYNNEI, per germline. CDR3 sequence: CASIPVPNGEQFF. In DNA, the CDR3 is TGTGCCAGCATTCCGGTGCCGAACGGTGAGCAGTTCTTC.

The gene calls are TRBV24-1 and TRBJ2-2, with D possibly TRBD1 on 5 matching bases. The V end lost 7 bases, the J end lost 1 base, and 6 bases lay between the germline ends. Looked up from germline, CDR1 is KGHDR and CDR2 is SFDVKD. The CDR3 covers 13 residues. In DNA, the CDR3 is TGTGCCACCAGAACAGGGAACACCGGGGAGCTGTTTTTT. This translates into CATRTGNTGELFF.

Comments on this clone: Distinct nucleotide sequences in the sample also encode this CDR3. The chain joins TRBV5-1 to TRBJ1-5, with 7 positions matching TRBD1. The junction had 1 base not matched to a gene; V was cut back by 2 bases and J by 5 bases. The length of the CDR3 is 13 residues. The germline V gene encodes CDR1 SGHRS and CDR2 YFSETQ. This chain's CDR3 is CASSLTGDQPQHF. The CDR3 nucleotides are TGCGCCAGCAGCTTAACAGGGGATCAGCCCCAGCATTTT.

The chain employs TRBV4-1 and TRBJ1-2; possible D gene TRBD1, 5 bases. The CDR3 contains 18 residues. The V end lost 1 base, the J end lost 0 bases, and 18 bases lay between the germline ends. Germline V gene data show CDR1 as MGHRA and CDR2 as YSYEKL. The CDR3 region has the DNA TGCGCCAGCAGCCAAGCCTCAGGGTGGGAGGTAGCTAACTATGGCTACACCTTC. Translation: CASSQASGWEVANYGYTF.

V is TRBV14 and J is TRBJ1-1; D unclear. The CDR3 loop spans 14 amino acids. Germline CDR1 and CDR2: SGHDN and FVKESK. V dropped 4 bases and J dropped 5 bases, with 14 bases sitting between them. The CDR3 here is CASSLLDLRTEAFF. Here the CDR3 DNA reads TGTGCCAGCAGCCTTTTGGACTTGAGGACTGAAGCTTTCTTT.

The rearrangement links TRBV2 to TRBJ2-2; 12 nucleotides agree with TRBD1. CDR3 length equals 15 residues. Germline V gene lookup returns CDR1 SNHLY and CDR2 FYNNEI. V dropped 4 bases and J dropped 5; count of bases not matched to a gene: 2. CDR3 in DNA: TGTGCCAGCAGTGCGGGACAGGGGGCGACCGGGGAGCTGTTTTTT. This codes for CASSAGQGATGELFF.

The chain is built from TRBV7-3 and TRBJ2-1; 14 bases agree with TRBD2. The CDR3 sequence is 17 residues long. V dropped 5 bases and J dropped 4; count of bases not matched to a gene: 7. The germline CDR1 and CDR2 sequences are SGHTA and FQGTGA. The CDR3 here is CASSLGLAGGSYNEQFF. The CDR3 nucleotides are TGTGCCAGCAGCCTAGGACTAGCGGGGGGATCTTACAATGAGCAGTTCTTC.

This sequence joins TRBV5-6 and TRBJ2-5; 10 nucleotides align to TRBD2. Trimming at V came to 2 bases and at J to 4 bases, leaving 5 bases not matched to a gene. There are 15 residues in the CDR3. The germline gives CDR1 SGHDT, CDR2 YYEEEE. DNA of the CDR3: TGTGCCAGCAGCTTTCTAGCGGGGGCGGGAGAGACCCAGTACTTC. Translation: CASSFLAGAGETQYF.

This clone was seen only once. The chain recombines TRBV28 with TRBJ2-7; TRBD1 aligns across 7 bases. The V gene's germline CDR1 is MDHEN and CDR2 SYDVKM. CDR3 size: 16 residues. V lost 6 bases to trimming and J lost 2 bases; unmatched junction nucleotides: 13. The CDR3 region has the DNA TGTGCCAGCAGCCCACCGACAGGGATCTTAACCTACGAGCAGTACTTC. The encoded protein is CASSPPTGILTYEQYF.

This clone was counted a single time. The V call is TRBV7-8, the J call TRBJ2-7; D is uncertain. The CDR3 contains 13 residues. V was pared by 3 bases and J by 7 bases, with 13 bases between. Germline V CDR1 and CDR2: SGHVS, FQNEAQ. The CDR3 region is CASSLAITWEQYF. In DNA, the CDR3 is TGTGCCAGCAGCTTGGCAATCACCTGGGAGCAGTACTTC.

V and J are TRBV7-3 and TRBJ2-5, with 8 bases fitting TRBD2. Germline CDR1 reads SGHTA; CDR2 reads FQGTGA. The CDR3 length is 15 residues. V shed 5 bases, J shed 2 bases, and the junction held 7 bases outside the gene matches. CDR3 nucleotide sequence: TGTGCCAGCAGCCCCGGGGGGGCAACGCAAGAGACCCAGTACTTC. Translation: CASSPGGATQETQYF.

The rearrangement uses TRBV5-1 and TRBJ2-3, with 7 bases matching TRBD1. Germline CDR1 is SGHRS and CDR2 is YFSETQ. The CDR3 has 15 residues. V lost 1 base, J lost 6 bases, and 8 bases stayed unmatched. The CDR3 sequence: CASSLQTGMGDTQYF. CDR3 DNA sequence: TGCGCCAGCAGCTTGCAGACAGGGATGGGTGATACGCAGTATTTT.

The count of this clone is one. The chain joins TRBV20-1 to TRBJ1-2; 7 bases are shared with TRBD1. From germline, CDR1 is DFQATT and CDR2 SNEGSKA (reference sequence). The CDR3 length is 10 residues. CDR3 loop: CRTGNDGYTF. DNA for the CDR3: TGCAGGACAGGGAATGATGGCTACACCTTC.

The rearrangement links TRBV7-6 to TRBJ2-3, with a tentative D call TRBD2 (6 bases). Trimming pared 1 base from V and 3 bases from J, leaving 32 bases between. This CDR3 spans 22 amino acids. Germline-derived CDR1 and CDR2 are SGHVS and FNYEAQ. The CDR3 DNA is TGTGCCAGCAGCTTAGGTTGGGCGGGGTCCAAAGGTCGGACAACGGCGACAGATACGCAGTATTTT. It specifies CASSLGWAGSKGRTTATDTQYF. Using reference TRBV7-6 and TRBJ2-3 for the parts outside the CDR3, the full variable domain is GAGVSQSPRYKVTKRGQDVALRCDPISGHVSLYWYRQALGQGPEFLTYFNYEAQQDKSGLPNDRFSAERPEGSISTLTIQRTEQRDSAMYRCASSLGWAGSKGRTTATDTQYFGPGTRLTVL.

The genes are TRBV28 and TRBJ2-7, with D hard to call. Per the germline V gene, CDR1 is MDHEN and CDR2 is SYDVKM. V lost 7 bases to trimming and J lost 4 bases, with 11 bases between them. The CDR3 is 12 residues long. The CDR3: CASTQRQYEQYF. The CDR3 region has the DNA TGTGCCAGCACCCAAAGGCAGTACGAGCAGTACTTC.

The rearrangement joins TRBV7-9 to TRBJ1-6; D gene unclear. Per germline, CDR1 SEHNR and CDR2 FQNEAQ (reference sequence). This CDR3 comprises 14 residues. V shed 1 base and J shed 10 bases, with 11 bases lying between them. Here the CDR3 reads CASSLGEGRSPLHF. CDR3 DNA: TGTGCCAGCAGCTTAGGGGAGGGAAGGTCACCCCTCCACTTT.

This clone was recorded only once. This chain uses TRBV2 with TRBJ2-7; TRBD2 aligns across 7 bases. This CDR3 is built from 14 residues. Germline CDR1 and CDR2: SNHLY and FYNNEI. J was trimmed by 5 bases and V by 7 bases; bases with no gene match: 11. The CDR3 sequence: CASTPSSGINEQYF. CDR3 coding DNA: TGTGCCAGCACACCGAGCAGCGGGATCAACGAGCAGTACTTC.